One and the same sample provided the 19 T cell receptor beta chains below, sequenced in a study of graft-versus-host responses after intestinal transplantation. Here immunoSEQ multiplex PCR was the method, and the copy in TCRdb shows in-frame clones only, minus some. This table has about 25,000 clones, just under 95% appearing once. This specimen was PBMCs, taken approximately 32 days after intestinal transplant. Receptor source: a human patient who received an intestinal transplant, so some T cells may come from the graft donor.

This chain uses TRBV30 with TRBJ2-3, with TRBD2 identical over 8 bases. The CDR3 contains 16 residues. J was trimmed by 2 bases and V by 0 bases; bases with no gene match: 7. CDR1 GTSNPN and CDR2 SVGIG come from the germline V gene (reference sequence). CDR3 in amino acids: CAWSVWGGGFTDTQYF. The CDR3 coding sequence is TGTGCCTGGAGTGTATGGGGCGGGGGGTTCACAGATACGCAGTATTTT.

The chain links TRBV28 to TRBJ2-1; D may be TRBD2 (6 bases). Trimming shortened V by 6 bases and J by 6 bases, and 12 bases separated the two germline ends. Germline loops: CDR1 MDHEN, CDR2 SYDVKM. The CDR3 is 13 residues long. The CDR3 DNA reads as TGTGCCAGCAGCCCCGCAGCGGGCAATGAGCAGTTCTTC. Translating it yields CASSPAAGNEQFF. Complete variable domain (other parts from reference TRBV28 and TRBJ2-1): DVKVTQSSRYLVKRTGEKVFLECVQDMDHENMFWYRQDPGLGLRLIYFSYDVKMKEKGDIPEGYSVSREKKERFSLILESASTNQTSMYLCASSPAAGNEQFFGPGTRLTVL.

The DNA of the CDR3 is TGTGCCAGCGGCTCCGACAGGGGGCTTATGAACGAGCAGTACTTC. This sequence encodes CASGSDRGLMNEQYF. This chain uses TRBV28 with TRBJ2-7, with 10 bases identical to TRBD1. Germline CDR1 is MDHEN and CDR2 is SYDVKM. The CDR3 spans 15 residues. V lost 8 bases, J lost 5 bases, and 12 bases stayed unmatched.

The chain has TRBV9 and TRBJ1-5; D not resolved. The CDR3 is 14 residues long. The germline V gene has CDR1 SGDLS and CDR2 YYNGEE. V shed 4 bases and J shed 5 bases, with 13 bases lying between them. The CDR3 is CASSLDGQDQPQHF. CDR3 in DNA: TGTGCCAGCAGCCTGGACGGGCAAGATCAGCCCCAGCATTTT.

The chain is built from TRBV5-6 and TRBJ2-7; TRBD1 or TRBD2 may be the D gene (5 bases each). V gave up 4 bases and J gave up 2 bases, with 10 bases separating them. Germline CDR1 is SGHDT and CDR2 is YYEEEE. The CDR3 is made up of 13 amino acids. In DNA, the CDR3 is TGTGCCAGCAGCCGGGACCTACCCTACGAGCAGTACTTC. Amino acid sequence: CASSRDLPYEQYF. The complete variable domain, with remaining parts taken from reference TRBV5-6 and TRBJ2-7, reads DAGVTQSPTHLIKTRGQQVTLRCSPKSGHDTVSWYQQALGQGPQFIFQYYEEEERQRGNFPDRFSGHQFPNYSSELNVNALLLGDSALYLCASSRDLPYEQYFGPGTRLTVT.

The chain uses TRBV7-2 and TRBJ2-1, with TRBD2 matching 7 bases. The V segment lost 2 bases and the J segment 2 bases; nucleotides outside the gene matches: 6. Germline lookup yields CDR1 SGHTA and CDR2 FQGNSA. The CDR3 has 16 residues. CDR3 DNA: TGTGCCAGCAGCTTACGGACTAGTTCTCCCTACAATGAGCAGTTCTTC. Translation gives CASSLRTSSPYNEQFF.

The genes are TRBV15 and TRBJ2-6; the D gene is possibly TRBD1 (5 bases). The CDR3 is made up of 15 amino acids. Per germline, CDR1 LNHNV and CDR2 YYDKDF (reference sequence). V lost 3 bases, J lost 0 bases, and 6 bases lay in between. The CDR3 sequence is CATSRDNSGANVLTF. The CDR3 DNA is TGTGCCACCAGCAGGGACAACTCTGGGGCCAACGTCCTGACTTTC.

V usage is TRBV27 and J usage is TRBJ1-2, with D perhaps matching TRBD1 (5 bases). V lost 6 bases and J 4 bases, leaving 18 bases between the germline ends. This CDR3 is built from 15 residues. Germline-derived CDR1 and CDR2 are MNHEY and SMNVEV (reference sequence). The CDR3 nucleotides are TGTGCCAGCAGCCGTTATGGTGACGGGACCTATGGCTACACCTTC. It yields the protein CASSRYGDGTYGYTF.

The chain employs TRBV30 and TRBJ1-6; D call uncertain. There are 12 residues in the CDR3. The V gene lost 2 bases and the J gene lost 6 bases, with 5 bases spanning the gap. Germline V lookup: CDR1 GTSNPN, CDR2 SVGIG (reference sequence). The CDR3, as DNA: TGTGCCTGGAGTCCCGGTAATTCACCCCTCCACTTT. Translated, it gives CAWSPGNSPLHF.

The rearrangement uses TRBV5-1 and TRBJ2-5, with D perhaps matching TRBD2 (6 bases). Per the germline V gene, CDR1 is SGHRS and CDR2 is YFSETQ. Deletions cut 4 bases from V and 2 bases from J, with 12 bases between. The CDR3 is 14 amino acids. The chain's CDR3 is CASSPVTRQETQYF. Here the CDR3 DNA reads TGCGCCAGCAGCCCAGTGACTAGACAAGAGACCCAGTACTTC.

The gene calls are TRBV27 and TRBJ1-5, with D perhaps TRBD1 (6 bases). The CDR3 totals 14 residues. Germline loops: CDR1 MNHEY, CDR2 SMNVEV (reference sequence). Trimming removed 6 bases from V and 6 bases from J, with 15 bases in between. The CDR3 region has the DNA TGTGCCAGCAGCACAACAGGGTCTGCTCAGCCCCAGCATTTT. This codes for CASSTTGSAQPQHF.

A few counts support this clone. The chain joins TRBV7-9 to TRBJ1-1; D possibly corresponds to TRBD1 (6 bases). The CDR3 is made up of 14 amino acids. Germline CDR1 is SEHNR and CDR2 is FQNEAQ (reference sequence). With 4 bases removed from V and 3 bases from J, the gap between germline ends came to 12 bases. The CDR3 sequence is CASSSRDKDTEAFF. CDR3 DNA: TGTGCCAGCAGCTCCCGGGACAAGGACACTGAAGCTTTCTTT.

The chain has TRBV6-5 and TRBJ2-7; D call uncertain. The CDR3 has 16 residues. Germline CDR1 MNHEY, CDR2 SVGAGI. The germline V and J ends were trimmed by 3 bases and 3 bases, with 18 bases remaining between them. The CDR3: CASSYVSGRTNYEQYF. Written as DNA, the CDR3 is TGTGCCAGCAGTTATGTCTCCGGGCGAACTAACTACGAGCAGTACTTC.

The CDR3 is CASSQDRVSATNEKLFF. CDR3 coding DNA: TGCGCCAGCAGCCAAGATAGGGTGTCTGCAACTAATGAAAAACTGTTTTTT. This chain links TRBV4-3 with TRBJ1-4; D gene uncertain. CDR1 is LGHNA and CDR2 is YSLEER in the germline V gene. The germline V and J ends were trimmed by 0 bases and 0 bases, with 11 bases remaining between them. This CDR3 has 17 residues.

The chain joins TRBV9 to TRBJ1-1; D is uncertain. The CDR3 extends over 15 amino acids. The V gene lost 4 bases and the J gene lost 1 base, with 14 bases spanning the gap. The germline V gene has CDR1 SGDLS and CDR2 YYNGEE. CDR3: CASSRVGYSNTEAFF. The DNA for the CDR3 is TGTGCCAGCAGCCGGGTTGGATACTCGAACACTGAAGCTTTCTTT. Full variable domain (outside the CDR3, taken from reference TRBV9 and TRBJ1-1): DSGVTQTPKHLITATGQRVTLRCSPRSGDLSVYWYQQSLDQGLQFLIQYYNGEERAKGNILERFSAQQFPDLHSELNLSSLELGDSALYFCASSRVGYSNTEAFFGQGTRLTVV.

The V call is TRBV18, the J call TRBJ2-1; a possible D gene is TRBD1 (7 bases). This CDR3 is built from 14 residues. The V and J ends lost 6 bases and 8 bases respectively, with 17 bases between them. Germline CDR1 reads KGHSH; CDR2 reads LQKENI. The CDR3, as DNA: TGTGCCAGCTCCCGGGGAGTCAGGGGGGATGAGCAGTTCTTC. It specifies CASSRGVRGDEQFF.

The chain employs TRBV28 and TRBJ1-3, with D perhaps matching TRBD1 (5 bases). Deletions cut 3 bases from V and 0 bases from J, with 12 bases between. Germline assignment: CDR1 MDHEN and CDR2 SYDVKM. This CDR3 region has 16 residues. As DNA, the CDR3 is TGTGCCAGCAGTTTGCCCAGGGCCCACTCTGGAAACACCATATATTTT. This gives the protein CASSLPRAHSGNTIYF.

The CDR3 here is CASRARETTGELFF. In nucleotides, the CDR3 is TGTGCCAGCAGGGCACGGGAGACCACCGGGGAGCTGTTTTTT. The J gene is TRBJ2-2, the V gene TRBV9; tentatively, D is TRBD2 (6 bases). In germline, CDR1 is SGDLS, CDR2 YYNGEE. This CDR3 is 14 amino acids long. Between the trimmed V and J ends, which lost 5 bases and 4 bases, there was a span of 12 bases.

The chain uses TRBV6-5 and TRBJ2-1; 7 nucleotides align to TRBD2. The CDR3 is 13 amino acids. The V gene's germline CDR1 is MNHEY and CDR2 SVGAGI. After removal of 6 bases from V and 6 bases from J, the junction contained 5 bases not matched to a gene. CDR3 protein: CASSRGTTNEQFF. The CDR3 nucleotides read TGTGCCAGCAGCCGGGGGACTACCAATGAGCAGTTCTTC.